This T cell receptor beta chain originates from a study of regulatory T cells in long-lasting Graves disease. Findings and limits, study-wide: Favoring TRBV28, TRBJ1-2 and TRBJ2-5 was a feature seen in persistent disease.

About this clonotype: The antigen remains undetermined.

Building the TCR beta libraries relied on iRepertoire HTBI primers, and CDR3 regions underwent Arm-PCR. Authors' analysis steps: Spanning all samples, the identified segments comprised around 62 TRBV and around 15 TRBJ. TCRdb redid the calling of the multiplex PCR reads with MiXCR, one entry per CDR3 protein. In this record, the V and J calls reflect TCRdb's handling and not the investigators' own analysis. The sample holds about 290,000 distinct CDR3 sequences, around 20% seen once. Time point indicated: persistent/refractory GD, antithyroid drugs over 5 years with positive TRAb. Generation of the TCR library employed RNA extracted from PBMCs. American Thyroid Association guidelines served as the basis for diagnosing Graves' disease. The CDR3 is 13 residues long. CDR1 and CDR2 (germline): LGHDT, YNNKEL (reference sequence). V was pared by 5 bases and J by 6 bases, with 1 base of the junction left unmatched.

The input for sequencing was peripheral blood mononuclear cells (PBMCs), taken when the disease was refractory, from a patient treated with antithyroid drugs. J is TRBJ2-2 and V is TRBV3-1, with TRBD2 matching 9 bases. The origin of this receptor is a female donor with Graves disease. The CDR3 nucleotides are TGTGCCAGCAGCAAGCGGGAGGCCGGGGAGCTGTTTTTT. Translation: CASSKREAGELFF.